This T cell receptor beta chain was captured by sequencing in a study of T cell responses to AZD1222 COVID-19 vaccine (TCRdb year 2021). The study in broad terms: AZD1222 recipients given second doses at about 4 weeks or at about 12 weeks were pooled, since spike-specific TCR depth and breadth were not found to differ between the two schedules. TCR sequencing covered 233 trial participants: 207 given two doses of AZD1222 and approximately 25 given two doses of MenACWY control vaccine. Enrollment into the trials was organized by age into subgroups of 18-55, 56-69 and 70-plus years, and those subgroups contained approximately 150, 30 and 60 TCR-sequenced participants, respectively.

The CDR3 regions of human TCRbeta chains were analyzed by immunosequencing. The authors processed their data as follows. Repertoire TCRs were checked for matches against a reference library of SARS-CoV-2-specific TCRs that had been generated using the MIRA antigen-specificity platform. Breadth meant the fraction of unique TCRs that were SARS-CoV-2-associated, whereas depth meant the fraction of total T cells that were SARS-CoV-2-associated. Using the MIRA data, each spike-specific TCR was mapped to the spike region that the TCR reacts to and placed in a CD4 or CD8 class. Log10-transformed breadth and depth values were compared by one-way ANOVA with Sidak's multiple comparisons tests. In TCRdb, the immuneACCESS table is reduced to in-frame sequences with V and J assigned. These tables do not hold every clone; where another copy was compared, an unresolved V gene accounts for under half, and the others remain unexplained. Clone size and the V and J calls come from that table; the DNA yielded D and trimming. Here the sample has some 100,000 clones; 88% occur a single time. About 1.8% of the sample is held by the ten biggest clonotypes.

The CDR3 goes from the cysteine to the phenylalanine over 14 residues. The read is trimmed to its CDR3 DNA, 42 bases read in frame from base 1. Relative to germline, V is missing 4 bases and J is missing 4 bases, with 5 bases of the junction outside any gene match. The germline V gene provides CDR1 SGHDT and CDR2 YYEEEE. According to the study, the label for this sample's time point signals: baseline before first vaccination. Vaccinee samples were obtained from the UK trials COV001 and COV002, which included a single-blind randomized controlled phase 2/3 trial of AZD1222 (ChAdOx1 nCoV-19) in healthy adults. For TCRbeta chain sequencing, PBMC samples from trial participants were taken at day 0 and at day 28 after the second dose. Concerning this clone: Its antigen remains unidentified. No much larger clonotype is one base removed from it; base qualities were not supplied.

The paper's findings and limits, for the study overall: The vaccine-associated CD4 TCRs covered the entire spike protein, and the dominant responses fell in regions 160-218 and 743-854. Because no samples from the day 14 peak response were available, repertoires could be characterized only after the peak T cell response. Epitopes outside the regions mutated in the B.1.351 and B.1.1.7 variants were reportedly recognized by nearly half of the unique spike-specific TCRs. Participants were mostly white British and included more females than males, and it was suggested by the authors that clonal diversity may have been underestimated. The 56-69-year group was small, and its depth increase did not reach significance, likely because of low power. After two AZD1222 doses, spike-specific TCR breadth and depth were significantly higher than at day 0 and than in MenACWY recipients. Conclusions about previously exposed vaccinees are limited because only six or seven AZD1222 recipients were SARS-CoV-2 seropositive at baseline.

The sequenced sample was peripheral blood, obtained on day 0 of AZD1222 vaccination. The receptor chain draws on TRBV5-6 and TRBJ1-2; TRBD1 lines up with 9 middle nucleotides. This TCR was recovered from an adult in good health. The encoded CDR3 is CASSGTGFGYGYTF. The nucleotide sequence is TGTGCCAGCAGCGGGACAGGGTTTGGCTATGGCTACACCTTC.